The clone carrying this T cell receptor beta chain has only a few counts. Its antigen is undetermined. Both 60 Vbeta primers and 13 Jbeta primers went into the PCR. Libraries were prepared by immunoSEQ multiplex PCR; TCRdb keeps only in-frame clonotypes and omits some of them. Among approximately 99,000 clones, around 85% were seen once, and the ten largest hold about 4.8%. The data derive from a study of cytomegalovirus exposure and HLA in healthy donors. Healthy bone marrow donors made up the donor group. General study results and limits: The majority of TCR sequences were rare, yet some public TCRs appeared in many donors.

The sample consisted of PBMCs. The clonotype originates from a man aged 35-49 years in good health and CMV-seropositive.

For the CDR3, the DNA is TGTGCCAGCAGTTTCGTCGCGAACACAGATACGCAGTATTTT. It encodes CASSFVANTDTQYF. The chain employs TRBV28 and TRBJ2-3; D unclear. The CDR3 is 14 amino acids. V lost 3 bases and J 2 bases, leaving 9 bases between the germline ends. Germline assignment: CDR1 MDHEN and CDR2 SYDVKM.